What follows are 30 T cell receptor beta chains derived from one specimen sequenced in a study of PD-L1 blockade in urothelial cancer (dated by TCRdb to the late 2010s). The receptor library was made with the immunoSEQ multiplex PCR assay. TCRdb took over this immuneACCESS table, retaining in-frame rearrangements with V and J assigned. Such tables are incomplete; in checked studies, under half of the missing clones stem from an unresolved V gene, and the remainder is unexplained. The sample records under 50,000 clones, roughly 90% of which are singletons. Together, the top ten hold 8.3% of the sample. The specimen comprised PBMCs, sampled around atezolizumab (anti-PD-L1) treatment. The receptors derive from a man between 65 and 79 years old with urothelial cancer.

The chain has TRBV18 and TRBJ1-2; D is possibly TRBD1 (5 bases). The length of the CDR3 is 16 residues. Between the trimmed V and J ends, which lost 2 bases and 8 bases, there was a span of 21 bases. CDR1 is KGHSH and CDR2 is LQKENI in the germline V gene. CDR3: CASSPARGSQEGGYTF. As DNA, the CDR3 is TGTGCCAGCTCACCAGCGCGGGGCAGTCAAGAAGGAGGCTACACCTTC. The variable domain in full, with the rest retrieved from reference TRBV18 and TRBJ1-2, is NAGVMQNPRHLVRRRGQEARLRCSPMKGHSHVYWYRQLPEEGLKFMVYLQKENIIDESGMPKERFSAEFPKEGPSILRIQQVVRGDSAAYFCASSPARGSQEGGYTFGSGTRLTVV.

The chain carries TRBV10-3 and TRBJ2-6, with D possibly TRBD1 on 7 matching bases. The CDR3 spans 17 residues. Trimming left V 7 bases short and J 1 base short, with 17 bases between. Germline values: CDR1 ENHRY, CDR2 SYGVKD. The CDR3 loop is CAINNAGQTSGANVLTF. In DNA, the CDR3 is TGTGCCATCAACAACGCGGGACAGACGTCTGGGGCCAACGTCCTGACTTTC.

The J gene is TRBJ2-3, the V gene TRBV30; TRBD2 might be the D (6 bases). Germline loops: CDR1 GTSNPN, CDR2 SVGIG (reference sequence). Trimming left V 2 bases short and J 0 bases short, with 6 bases between. CDR3 length equals 13 residues. In nucleotides, the CDR3 is TGTGCCTGGAGTAGCGGGAGCACAGATACGCAGTATTTT. Its protein is CAWSSGSTDTQYF.

The rearrangement links TRBV7-3 to TRBJ2-2; 7 nucleotides line up with TRBD1. This CDR3 region has 16 residues. The V gene's germline CDR1 is SGHTA and CDR2 FQGTGA. V shed 1 base, J shed 4 bases, and the junction held 6 bases outside the gene matches. The CDR3 protein is CASSLIHRGTTGELFF. The CDR3 nucleotides read TGTGCCAGCAGCTTAATTCACAGGGGTACCACCGGGGAGCTGTTTTTT.

The V gene is TRBV7-3, the J gene TRBJ2-3; D possibly corresponds to TRBD1 (6 bases). Trimming cost V 3 bases and J 3 bases, with 10 bases left between them. Germline CDR1 reads SGHTA; CDR2 reads FQGTGA. This CDR3 contains 14 residues. The CDR3 region is CASSLTGRTDTQYF. CDR3 bases: TGTGCCAGCAGCTTGACAGGCCGTACAGATACGCAGTATTTT.

The chain uses TRBV10-3 and TRBJ2-1; the D is unclear. The ends were cut back, 6 bases at V and 0 bases at J, with 6 bases in the middle. The CDR3 spans 13 residues. The germline gives CDR1 ENHRY, CDR2 SYGVKD. CDR3 sequence: CAISSTSYNEQFF. The DNA for the CDR3 is TGTGCCATCAGCAGTACCTCCTACAATGAGCAGTTCTTC.

This chain uses TRBV2 with TRBJ2-6; D perhaps matches TRBD1 (6 bases). Germline CDR1 reads SNHLY; CDR2 reads FYNNEI. The length of the CDR3 is 16 residues. V lost 6 bases and J lost 0, with 12 bases in between. In DNA form, the CDR3 reads TGTGCCAGCAGCCCGACAGGTTACTCTGGGGCCAACGTCCTGACTTTC. This gives the protein CASSPTGYSGANVLTF. Drawing the rest from reference TRBV2 and TRBJ2-6, the complete variable domain is EPEVTQTPSHQVTQMGQEVILRCVPISNHLYFYWYRQILGQKVEFLVSFYNNEISEKSEIFDDQFSVERPDGSNFTLKIRSTKLEDSAMYFCASSPTGYSGANVLTFGAGSRLTVL.

The count of this clone is one. The CDR3 DNA follows: TGCGCCAGCAGCTTGGGGCCGTCGACTGGCTACGAGCAGTACTTC. Its translation: CASSLGPSTGYEQYF. The V call is TRBV5-1, the J call TRBJ2-7; no reliable D call. The CDR3 is 15 residues long. Deletions cut 0 bases from V and 3 bases from J, with 13 bases between. In germline, CDR1 is SGHRS, CDR2 YFSETQ.

The chain is built from TRBV5-1 and TRBJ2-3; 8 bases match TRBD1. The V segment lost 3 bases and the J segment 4 bases; nucleotides outside the gene matches: 4. CDR1 and CDR2 (germline): SGHRS, YFSETQ. CDR3 size: 14 residues. The CDR3 nucleotides read TGCGCCAGCAGCTCGGACAGGGTGGCAGATACGCAGTATTTT. The encoded protein is CASSSDRVADTQYF.

CDR3 sequence reads: CASRDRLNTGELFF. The CDR3 nucleotides are TGTGCCAGCAGGGACAGGCTTAACACCGGGGAGCTGTTTTTT. V usage is TRBV6-6 and J usage is TRBJ2-2; 7 bases line up with TRBD1. V gave up 6 bases and J gave up 2 bases; unmatched junction bases: 3. The CDR3 has 14 residues. Germline V lookup: CDR1 MNHNY, CDR2 SVGAGI (reference sequence).

V is TRBV29-1 and J is TRBJ2-3; D is possibly TRBD1 (6 bases). CDR3 length equals 13 residues. Trimming shortened V by 4 bases and J by 2 bases, and 10 bases separated the two germline ends. From germline, CDR1 is SQVTM and CDR2 ANQGSEA. CDR3 sequence (DNA): TGCAGCGTTGTGGGGGCGGTCACAGATACGCAGTATTTT. This translates into CSVVGAVTDTQYF.

This rearrangement joins TRBV10-3 to TRBJ2-7; 11 bases are a match to TRBD1. CDR3 size: 16 residues. V dropped 3 bases and J dropped 7; count of bases not matched to a gene: 11. Germline V gives CDR1 ENHRY, CDR2 SYGVKD. DNA for the CDR3: TGTGCCATCAGTGACAGGGGAGGACAGGGGGCTGGGGAGCAGTACTTC. This codes for CAISDRGGQGAGEQYF.

The chain employs TRBV7-9 and TRBJ2-5; TRBD2 matches 12 bases. The V gene end was trimmed by 4 bases and the J gene end by 5 bases; junction bases not matched to a gene: 5. CDR3 length: 15 amino acids. The germline CDR1 and CDR2 sequences are SEHNR and FQNEAQ (reference sequence). In DNA, the CDR3 is TGTGCCAGCAGCTGGACTAGCGGGACGTGGGAGACCCAGTACTTC. Translation: CASSWTSGTWETQYF. The whole variable domain, remainder taken from reference TRBV7-9 and TRBJ2-5, is DTGVSQNPRHKITKRGQNVTFRCDPISEHNRLYWYRQTLGQGPEFLTYFQNEAQLEKSRLLSDRFSAERPKGSFSTLEIQRTEQGDSAMYLCASSWTSGTWETQYFGPGTRLLVL.

J is TRBJ2-1 and V is TRBV7-8; the match to TRBD2 covers 8 bases. The CDR3 is made up of 13 amino acids. Germline V gene data show CDR1 as SGHVS and CDR2 as FQNEAQ. The junction had 5 bases not matched to a gene; V was cut back by 5 bases and J by 8 bases. The CDR3, as DNA: TGTGCCAGCAGCGGGGGACTAGACGATGAGCAGTTCTTC. Residues: CASSGGLDDEQFF.

The chain employs TRBV2 and TRBJ2-1, with D possibly TRBD2 on 6 matching bases. Germline CDR1 and CDR2: SNHLY and FYNNEI. The V end was cut by 5 bases, the J end by 4 bases, with 15 bases between. This CDR3 contains 15 residues. This CDR3 is CASSYSGTNYNEQFF. In DNA, the CDR3 is TGTGCCAGCAGTTATAGCGGTACCAATTACAATGAGCAGTTCTTC.

This clone was counted only a few times. The chain carries TRBV5-1 and TRBJ2-4; D might be TRBD2 (5 bases). Trimming removed 1 base from V and 6 bases from J, with 11 bases in between. The germline V gene encodes CDR1 SGHRS and CDR2 YFSETQ. This CDR3 comprises 14 residues. The CDR3, as DNA: TGCGCCAGCAGCTTGTACGGGGAGCTAAACATTCAGTACTTC. It is translated as CASSLYGELNIQYF.

The rearrangement uses TRBV7-9 and TRBJ2-5, with 7 nucleotides matching TRBD1. This CDR3 is 16 amino acids long. Per germline, CDR1 SEHNR and CDR2 FQNEAQ (reference sequence). Losses at the gene ends were 1 base for V and 1 base for J; bases not matched to a gene: 6. CDR3 in amino acids: CASSLEGQTPQETQYF. The CDR3 DNA reads as TGTGCCAGCAGCTTAGAGGGACAGACACCCCAAGAGACCCAGTACTTC.

This rearrangement joins TRBV9 to TRBJ2-5; 11 nucleotides line up with TRBD2. The V segment lost 0 bases and the J segment 5 bases; nucleotides outside the gene matches: 6. The CDR3 extends over 16 amino acids. Per the germline V gene, CDR1 is SGDLS and CDR2 is YYNGEE. Here the CDR3 DNA reads TGTGCCAGCAGCGTAGGAAATAGCGGGAGGGAGGAGACCCAGTACTTC. Translation: CASSVGNSGREETQYF.

The genes are TRBV19 and TRBJ2-2; D might be TRBD2 (7 bases). This CDR3 has 16 amino acids. V was trimmed by 3 bases and J by 4 bases, leaving 15 bases between them. Germline loops: CDR1 LNHDA, CDR2 SQIVND (reference sequence). The CDR3 loop is CASSIGGGAGTGELFF. The CDR3 DNA reads TGTGCCAGTAGTATTGGCGGGGGCGCGGGCACCGGGGAGCTGTTTTTT.

V and J are TRBV7-2 and TRBJ2-7, with 7 bases identical to TRBD2. Germline assignment: CDR1 SGHTA and CDR2 FQGNSA. This CDR3 is 12 amino acids long. V was clipped by 5 bases and J by 5 bases; unmatched bases: 3. CDR3 in amino acids: CASSLAGDEQYF. The CDR3 coding sequence is TGTGCCAGCAGCCTCGCGGGGGACGAGCAGTACTTC.

The rearrangement joins TRBV10-3 to TRBJ2-5; 8 bases line up with TRBD2. The ends lost 2 bases at V and 3 bases at J; junction bases unmatched: 5. The CDR3 has 15 residues. Germline V gene data show CDR1 as ENHRY and CDR2 as SYGVKD. The CDR3 DNA follows: TGTGCCATCAGTGAGACCGGGACTAGGGAAGAGACCCAGTACTTC. Amino acids: CAISETGTREETQYF.

The chain recombines TRBV28 with TRBJ1-5; a weak D match, TRBD1 (5 bases). Germline CDR1 and CDR2: MDHEN and SYDVKM. With 5 bases removed from V and 5 bases from J, the gap between germline ends came to 13 bases. The CDR3 has 14 residues. The DNA for the CDR3 is TGTGCCAGCAGTGCACGCAGGGTTTATCAGCCCCAGCATTTT. It codes for CASSARRVYQPQHF. Variable domain in full (rest from reference TRBV28 and TRBJ1-5): DVKVTQSSRYLVKRTGEKVFLECVQDMDHENMFWYRQDPGLGLRLIYFSYDVKMKEKGDIPEGYSVSREKKERFSLILESASTNQTSMYLCASSARRVYQPQHFGDGTRLSIL.

The chain carries TRBV5-1 and TRBJ2-1; D may be TRBD2 (6 bases). V lost 1 base and J 1 base, leaving 15 bases between the germline ends. Germline lookup yields CDR1 SGHRS and CDR2 YFSETQ. The CDR3 covers 17 residues. In nucleotides, the CDR3 is TGCGCCAGCAGCTTGAGGGGTGGAGGGGTATCCTACAATGAGCAGTTCTTC. Translation gives CASSLRGGGVSYNEQFF.

The sample holds one count of this clone. This sequence joins TRBV5-4 and TRBJ2-5, with 11 nucleotides matching TRBD1. V lost 0 bases, J lost 4 bases, and 2 bases stayed unmatched. The CDR3 extends over 15 amino acids. CDR1 is SGHNT and CDR2 is YYREEE in the germline V gene (reference sequence). The CDR3 loop is CASSLAGQGGETQYF. The CDR3 DNA follows: TGTGCCAGCAGCTTGGCGGGACAGGGGGGAGAGACCCAGTACTTC.

CDR3 amino acids: CAWSGLRLAGNEQFF. DNA of the CDR3: TGTGCCTGGAGTGGTCTGAGACTAGCGGGAAATGAGCAGTTCTTC. This sequence joins TRBV30 and TRBJ2-1; 11 bases fit TRBD2. The germline CDR1 and CDR2 sequences are GTSNPN and SVGIG (reference sequence). The ends lost 1 base at V and 7 bases at J; junction bases unmatched: 6. This CDR3 has 15 amino acids.

The V and J genes are TRBV2 and TRBJ1-1; the match to TRBD1 covers 7 bases. The length of the CDR3 is 14 residues. Germline-derived CDR1 and CDR2 are SNHLY and FYNNEI. V gave up 7 bases and J gave up 0 bases; unmatched junction bases: 5. CDR3 nucleotide sequence: TGTGCCAGCAAGAGGGGACAGTTGAACACTGAAGCTTTCTTT. This gives the protein CASKRGQLNTEAFF.

The rearrangement uses TRBV7-9 and TRBJ2-1, with 9 positions matching TRBD1. CDR1 is SEHNR and CDR2 is FQNEAQ in the germline V gene (reference sequence). V was clipped by 0 bases and J by 7 bases; unmatched bases: 4. CDR3 length equals 15 residues. The DNA of the CDR3 is TGTGCCAGCAGCTTAGCGCGGACAGGGGAGAATGAGCAGTTCTTC. Encoded protein: CASSLARTGENEQFF.

This clone was observed a few times. The CDR3 region is CASSPGLATDTQYF. The CDR3 coding sequence is TGTGCCAGCAGCCCCGGACTAGCCACAGATACGCAGTATTTT. The V and J genes are TRBV7-7 and TRBJ2-3; 8 nucleotides match TRBD2. Germline V gene sequence: CDR1 SSHAT, CDR2 FNYEAQ (reference sequence). V was clipped by 5 bases and J by 2 bases; unmatched bases: 3. The CDR3 has 14 amino acids.

This chain joins TRBV19 and TRBJ1-2; maybe TRBD1 (6 bases). V was clipped by 3 bases and J by 6 bases, with 11 bases between them. CDR3 length: 13 residues. Germline loops: CDR1 LNHDA, CDR2 SQIVND (reference sequence). The CDR3: CASSIRGTDGYTF. In DNA, the CDR3 is TGTGCCAGTAGTATCAGGGGTACGGATGGCTACACCTTC. The entire variable domain, with the rest obtained from reference TRBV19 and TRBJ1-2, is as follows: DGGITQSPKYLFRKEGQNVTLSCEQNLNHDAMYWYRQDPGQGLRLIYYSQIVNDFQKGDIAEGYSVSREKKESFPLTVTSAQKNPTAFYLCASSIRGTDGYTFGSGTRLTVV.

The V and J genes are TRBV7-6 and TRBJ2-5; 7 nucleotides agree with TRBD2. The CDR3 has 18 amino acids. J was trimmed by 1 base and V by 4 bases; bases with no gene match: 15. Germline assignment: CDR1 SGHVS and CDR2 FNYEAQ. In DNA, the CDR3 is TGTGCCAGCAGCTCCACGGGAGGACTCCCACCCTTCCAAGAGACCCAGTACTTC. The encoded protein is CASSSTGGLPPFQETQYF.